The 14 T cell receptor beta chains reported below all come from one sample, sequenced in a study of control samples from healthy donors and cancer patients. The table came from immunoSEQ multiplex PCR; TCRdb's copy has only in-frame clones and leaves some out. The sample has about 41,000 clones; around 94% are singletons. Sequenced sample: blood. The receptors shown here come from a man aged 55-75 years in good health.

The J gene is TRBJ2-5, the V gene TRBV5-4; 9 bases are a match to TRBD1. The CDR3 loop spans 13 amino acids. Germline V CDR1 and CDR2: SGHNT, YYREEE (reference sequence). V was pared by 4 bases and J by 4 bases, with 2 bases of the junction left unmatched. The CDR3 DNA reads TGTGCCAGCAGCGAGGACAGGGGAGAGACCCAGTACTTC. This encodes CASSEDRGETQYF.

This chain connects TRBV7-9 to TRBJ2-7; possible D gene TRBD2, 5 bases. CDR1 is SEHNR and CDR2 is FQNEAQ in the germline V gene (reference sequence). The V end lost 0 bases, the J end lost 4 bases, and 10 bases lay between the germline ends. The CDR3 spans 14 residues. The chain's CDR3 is CASSLAVSGYEQYF. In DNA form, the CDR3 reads TGTGCCAGCAGCTTAGCGGTCAGCGGTTACGAGCAGTACTTC.

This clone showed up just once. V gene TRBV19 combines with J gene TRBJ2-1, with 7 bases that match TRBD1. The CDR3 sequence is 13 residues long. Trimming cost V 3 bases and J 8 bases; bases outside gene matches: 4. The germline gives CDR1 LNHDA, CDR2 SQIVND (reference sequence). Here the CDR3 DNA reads TGTGCCAGTAGTATCGGACAGGATTATGAGCAGTTCTTC. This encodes CASSIGQDYEQFF.

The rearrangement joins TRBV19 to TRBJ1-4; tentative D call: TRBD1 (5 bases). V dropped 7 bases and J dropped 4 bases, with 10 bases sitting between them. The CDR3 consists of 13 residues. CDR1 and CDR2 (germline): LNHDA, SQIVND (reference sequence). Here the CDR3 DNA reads TGTGCCAGTACCCGACAGTTTAATGAAAAACTGTTTTTT. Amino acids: CASTRQFNEKLFF.

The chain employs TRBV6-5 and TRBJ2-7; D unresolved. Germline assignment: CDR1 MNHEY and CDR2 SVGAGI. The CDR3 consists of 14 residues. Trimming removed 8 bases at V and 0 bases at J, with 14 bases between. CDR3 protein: CASENRRTSYEQYF. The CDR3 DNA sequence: TGTGCCAGCGAGAACCGGCGTACCTCCTACGAGCAGTACTTC.

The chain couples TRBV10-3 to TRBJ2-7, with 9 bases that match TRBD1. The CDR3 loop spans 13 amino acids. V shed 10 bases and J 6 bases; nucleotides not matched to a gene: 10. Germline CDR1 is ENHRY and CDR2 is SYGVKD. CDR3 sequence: CATLRDRVSEQYF. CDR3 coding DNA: TGTGCCACCCTCCGGGACAGGGTATCCGAGCAGTACTTC.

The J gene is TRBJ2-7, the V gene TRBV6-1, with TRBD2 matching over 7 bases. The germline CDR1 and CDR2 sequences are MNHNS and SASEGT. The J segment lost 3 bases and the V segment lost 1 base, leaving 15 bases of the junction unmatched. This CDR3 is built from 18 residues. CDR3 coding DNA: TGTGCCAGCAGTGAAGTTAGGGTGCGGGCGGGGGTCGGCTACGAGCAGTACTTC. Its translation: CASSEVRVRAGVGYEQYF.

CDR3 amino acids: CATSSLGTAEITGELFF. The CDR3 nucleotides are TGTGCCACCAGCAGCCTCGGAACGGCGGAGATCACCGGGGAGCTGTTTTTT. The chain employs TRBV15 and TRBJ2-2, with D uncertain. The V end lost 3 bases, the J end lost 4 bases, and 18 bases lay between the germline ends. The CDR3 spans 17 residues. CDR1 LNHNV and CDR2 YYDKDF come from the germline V gene (reference sequence).

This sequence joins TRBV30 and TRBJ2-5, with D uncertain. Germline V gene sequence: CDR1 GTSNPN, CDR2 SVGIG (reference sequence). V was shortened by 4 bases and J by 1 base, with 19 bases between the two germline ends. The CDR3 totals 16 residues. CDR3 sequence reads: CAWTDGWVPFQETQYF. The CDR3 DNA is TGTGCCTGGACCGATGGGTGGGTTCCCTTCCAAGAGACCCAGTACTTC. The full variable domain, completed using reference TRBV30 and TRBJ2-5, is SQTIHQWPATLVQPVGSPLSLECTVEGTSNPNLYWYRQAAGRGLQLLFYSVGIGQISSEVPQNLSASRPQDRQFILSSKKLLLSDSGFYLCAWTDGWVPFQETQYFGPGTRLLVL.

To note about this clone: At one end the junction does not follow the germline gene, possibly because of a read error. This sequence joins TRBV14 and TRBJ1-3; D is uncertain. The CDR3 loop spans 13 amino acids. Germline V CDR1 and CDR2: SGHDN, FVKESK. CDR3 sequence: CASSQSRGSTIYF. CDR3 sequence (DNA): TGTGCCAGCAGCCAAAGTCGGGGAAGCACCATATATTTT.

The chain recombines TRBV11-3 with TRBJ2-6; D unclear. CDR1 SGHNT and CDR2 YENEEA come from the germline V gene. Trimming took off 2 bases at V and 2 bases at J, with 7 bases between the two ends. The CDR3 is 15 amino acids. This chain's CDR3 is CASSLRNPGANVLTF. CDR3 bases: TGTGCCAGCAGCTTACGAAACCCTGGGGCCAACGTCCTGACTTTC.

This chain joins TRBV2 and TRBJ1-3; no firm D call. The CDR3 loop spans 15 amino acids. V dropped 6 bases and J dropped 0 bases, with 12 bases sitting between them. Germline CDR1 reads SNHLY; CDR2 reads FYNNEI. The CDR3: CASRGRTSSGNTIYF. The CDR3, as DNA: TGTGCCAGCAGAGGACGGACGAGCTCTGGAAACACCATATATTTT.

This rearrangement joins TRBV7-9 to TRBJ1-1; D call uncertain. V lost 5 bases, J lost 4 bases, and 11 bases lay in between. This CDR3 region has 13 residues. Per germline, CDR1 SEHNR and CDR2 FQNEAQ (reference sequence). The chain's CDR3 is CASSGLKSTEAFF. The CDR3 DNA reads TGTGCCAGCAGCGGTTTAAAAAGCACTGAAGCTTTCTTT.

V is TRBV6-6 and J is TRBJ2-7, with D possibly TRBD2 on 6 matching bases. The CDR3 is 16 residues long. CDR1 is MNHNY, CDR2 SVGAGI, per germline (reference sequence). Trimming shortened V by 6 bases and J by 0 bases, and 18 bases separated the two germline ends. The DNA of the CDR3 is TGTGCCAGCAGACGCGGAGGGACGGCAAGCTCCTACGAGCAGTACTTC. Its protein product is CASRRGGTASSYEQYF.